This T cell receptor beta chain was sequenced in a study of blood T cell repertoires in COVID-19. Overall study context: In each case, the material was cDNA or gDNA derived from T cells, B-cell-depleted T cells, or PBMCs.

Original handling: Amplification of reference gene primers was used by the study to estimate nucleated cell counts. TCRdb's table, derived via immunoSEQ multiplex PCR, lists solely in-frame clones and lacks some. Clonal size and the V and J genes are those of that table, whereas D and trimming came from the DNA. The repertoire has around 500,000 clones, over 75% of them found once; the top ten carry about 1.7%. Trimming shortened V by 4 bases and J by 3 bases, and 14 bases separated the two germline ends. The germline V gene has CDR1 SGHTS and CDR2 YDEGEE. The CDR3 length is 14 residues. Enrollees, about 18 to 95 years old, lived in about two dozen US areas. Recovery meant two consecutive negative NP/OP PCR tests, professional clearance, or resolved symptoms.

The receptor was isolated from a woman aged 40-49 years who had recovered from COVID-19. V gene TRBV5-8 combines with J gene TRBJ2-7; D might be TRBD1 (6 bases). The sample was PBMCs or T cells enriched from blood (not recorded which). For the CDR3, the DNA is TGTGCCAGCAGCGCACAGGGTATTTACTACGAGCAGTACTTC. Translating it yields CASSAQGIYYEQYF.